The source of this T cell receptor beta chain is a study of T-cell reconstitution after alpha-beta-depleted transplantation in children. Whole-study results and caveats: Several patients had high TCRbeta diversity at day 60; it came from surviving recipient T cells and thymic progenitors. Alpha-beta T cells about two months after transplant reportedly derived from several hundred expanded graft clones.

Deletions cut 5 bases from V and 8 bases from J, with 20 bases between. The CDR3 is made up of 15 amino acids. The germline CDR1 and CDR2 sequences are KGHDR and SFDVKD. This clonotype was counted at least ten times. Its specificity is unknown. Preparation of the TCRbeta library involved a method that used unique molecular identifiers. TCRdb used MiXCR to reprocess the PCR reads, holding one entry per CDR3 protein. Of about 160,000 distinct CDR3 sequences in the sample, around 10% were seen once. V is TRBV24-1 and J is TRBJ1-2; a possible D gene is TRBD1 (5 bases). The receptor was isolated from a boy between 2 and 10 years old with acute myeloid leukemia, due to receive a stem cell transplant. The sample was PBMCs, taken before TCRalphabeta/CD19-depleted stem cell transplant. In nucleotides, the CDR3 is TGTGCCACCAGTGCCGGACCCCGGGGGACTGCCGGCTACACCTTC. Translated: CATSAGPRGTAGYTF.